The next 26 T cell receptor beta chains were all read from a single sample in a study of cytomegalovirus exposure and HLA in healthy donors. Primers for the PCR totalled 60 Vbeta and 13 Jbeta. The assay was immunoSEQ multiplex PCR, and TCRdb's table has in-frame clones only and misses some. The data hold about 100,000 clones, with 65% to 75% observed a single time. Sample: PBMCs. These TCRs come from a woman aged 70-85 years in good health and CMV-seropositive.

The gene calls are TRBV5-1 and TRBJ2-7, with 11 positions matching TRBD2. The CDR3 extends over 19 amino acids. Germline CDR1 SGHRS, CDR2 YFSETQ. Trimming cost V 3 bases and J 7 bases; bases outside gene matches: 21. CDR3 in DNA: TGCGCCAGCAGCTATAATCCGGGACTAGCGGAAGGCCGACTAGTGGAGCAGTACTTC. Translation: CASSYNPGLAEGRLVEQYF.

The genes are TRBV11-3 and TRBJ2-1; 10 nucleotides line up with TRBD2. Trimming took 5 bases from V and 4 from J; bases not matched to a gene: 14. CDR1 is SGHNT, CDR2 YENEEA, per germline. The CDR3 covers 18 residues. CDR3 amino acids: CASSPRLAGEAGYNEQFF. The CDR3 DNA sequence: TGTGCCAGCAGCCCCCGGCTAGCGGGAGAGGCGGGATACAATGAGCAGTTCTTC.

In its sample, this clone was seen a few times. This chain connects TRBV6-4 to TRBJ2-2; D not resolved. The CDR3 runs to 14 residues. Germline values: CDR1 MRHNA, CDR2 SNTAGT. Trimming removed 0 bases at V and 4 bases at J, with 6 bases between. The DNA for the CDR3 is TGTGCCAGCAGTGACTCGATGAGCACCGGGGAGCTGTTTTTT. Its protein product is CASSDSMSTGELFF.

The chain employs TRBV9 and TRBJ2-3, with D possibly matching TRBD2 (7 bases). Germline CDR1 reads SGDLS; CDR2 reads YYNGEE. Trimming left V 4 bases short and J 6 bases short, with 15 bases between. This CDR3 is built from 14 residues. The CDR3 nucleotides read TGTGCCAGCAGCCCGAGGACTAGGGGGGATACGCAGTATTTT. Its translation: CASSPRTRGDTQYF.

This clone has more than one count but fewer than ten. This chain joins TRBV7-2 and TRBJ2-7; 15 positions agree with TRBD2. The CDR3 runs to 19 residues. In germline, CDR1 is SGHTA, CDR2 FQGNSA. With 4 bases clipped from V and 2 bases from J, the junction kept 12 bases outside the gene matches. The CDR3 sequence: CASSSPTGTSGGTAYEQYF. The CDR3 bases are TGTGCCAGCAGCTCCCCAACCGGGACTAGCGGGGGGACGGCCTACGAGCAGTACTTC.

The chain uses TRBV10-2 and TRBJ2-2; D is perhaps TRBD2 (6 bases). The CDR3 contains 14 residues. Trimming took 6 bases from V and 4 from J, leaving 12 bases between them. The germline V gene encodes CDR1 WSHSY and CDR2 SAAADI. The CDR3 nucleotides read TGCGCCAGCAGGGGGGGACTGATCACCGGGGAGCTGTTTTTT. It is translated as CASRGGLITGELFF.

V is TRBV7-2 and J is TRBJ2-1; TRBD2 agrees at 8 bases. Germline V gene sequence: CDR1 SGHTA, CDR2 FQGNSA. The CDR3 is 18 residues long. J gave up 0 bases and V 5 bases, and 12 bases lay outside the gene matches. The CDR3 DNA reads TGTGCCAGCAGCCCCTCCGTCCTAGCGGGTGGCTCCTACAATGAGCAGTTCTTC. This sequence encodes CASSPSVLAGGSYNEQFF.

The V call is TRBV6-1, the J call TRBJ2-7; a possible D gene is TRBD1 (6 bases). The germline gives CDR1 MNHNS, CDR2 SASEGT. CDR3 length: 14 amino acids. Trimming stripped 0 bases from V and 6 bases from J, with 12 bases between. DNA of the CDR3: TGTGCCAGCAGTGAAGCCGGAGAGGACAGCGAGCAGTACTTC. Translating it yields CASSEAGEDSEQYF.

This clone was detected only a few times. The CDR3 reads CASRGGAGRSEKLFF. The DNA of the CDR3 is TGTGCCAGCAGAGGCGGGGCGGGGCGCAGTGAAAAACTGTTTTTT. The rearrangement joins TRBV6-5 to TRBJ1-4; TRBD1 is a possible D gene (5 bases). V was cut by 6 bases and J by 7 bases, with 18 bases left in between. CDR1 and CDR2 (germline): MNHEY, SVGAGI. This CDR3 is 15 amino acids long.

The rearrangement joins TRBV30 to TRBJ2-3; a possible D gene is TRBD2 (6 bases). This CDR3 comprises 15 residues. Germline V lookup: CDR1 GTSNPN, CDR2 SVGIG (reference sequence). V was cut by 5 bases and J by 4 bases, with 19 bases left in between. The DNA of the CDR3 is TGTGCCTGGGGTCGGCAGCCGGGAGTGGCAGATACGCAGTATTTT. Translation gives CAWGRQPGVADTQYF.

The DNA of the CDR3 is TGTGCCAGCAGTACTCCCTACGAGCAGTACTTC. It yields the protein CASSTPYEQYF. V and J are TRBV6-5 and TRBJ2-7; no firm D call. This CDR3 contains 11 residues. Germline V gene lookup returns CDR1 MNHEY and CDR2 SVGAGI. V gave up 5 bases and J gave up 2 bases, with 4 bases separating them.

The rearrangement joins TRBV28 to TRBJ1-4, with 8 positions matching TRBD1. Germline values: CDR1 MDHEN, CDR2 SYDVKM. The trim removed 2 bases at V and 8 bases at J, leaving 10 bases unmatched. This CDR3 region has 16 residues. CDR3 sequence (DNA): TGTGCCAGCAGTTTACCCGCCGCAGGGGGCAGAGAAAAACTGTTTTTT. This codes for CASSLPAAGGREKLFF.

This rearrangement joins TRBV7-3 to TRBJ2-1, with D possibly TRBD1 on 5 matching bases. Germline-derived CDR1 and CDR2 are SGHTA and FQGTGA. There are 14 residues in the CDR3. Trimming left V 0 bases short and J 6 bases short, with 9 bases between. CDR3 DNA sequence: TGTGCCAGCAGCTTAACGCGCAGGGCCAATGAGCAGTTCTTC. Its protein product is CASSLTRRANEQFF.

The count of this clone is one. The CDR3 sequence: CASSQGQDPYEQYF. The CDR3 bases are TGTGCCAGCAGCCAAGGACAGGACCCCTACGAGCAGTACTTC. The V gene is TRBV4-2, the J gene TRBJ2-5; TRBD1 is a possible D gene (6 bases). TRBJ2-7 explains the end of the DNA better; the J call may be wrong. This CDR3 contains 14 residues. Germline assignment: CDR1 LGHNA and CDR2 YNFKEQ.

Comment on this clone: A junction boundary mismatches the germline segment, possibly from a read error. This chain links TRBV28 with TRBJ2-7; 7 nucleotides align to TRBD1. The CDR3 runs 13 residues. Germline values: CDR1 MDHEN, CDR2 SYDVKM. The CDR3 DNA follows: TGTGCCAGCAGCATACCAGACAGGGCACTTTTGGACTTC. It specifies CASSIPDRALLDF.

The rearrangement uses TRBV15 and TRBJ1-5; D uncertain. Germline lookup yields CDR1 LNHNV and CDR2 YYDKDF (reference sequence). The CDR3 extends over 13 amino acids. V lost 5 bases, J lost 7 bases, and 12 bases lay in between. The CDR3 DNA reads TGTGCCACCAGCTCCTGGGAGACCCAGCCCCAGCATTTT. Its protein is CATSSWETQPQHF.

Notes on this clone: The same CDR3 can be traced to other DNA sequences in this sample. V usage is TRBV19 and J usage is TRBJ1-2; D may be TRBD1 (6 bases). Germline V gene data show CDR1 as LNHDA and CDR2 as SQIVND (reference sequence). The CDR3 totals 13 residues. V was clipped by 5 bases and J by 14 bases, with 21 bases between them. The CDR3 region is CASSVVTQGMRTF. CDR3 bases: TGTGCCAGTAGTGTCGTGACACAGGGTATGAGGACCTTC. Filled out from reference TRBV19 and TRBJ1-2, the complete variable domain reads DGGITQSPKYLFRKEGQNVTLSCEQNLNHDAMYWYRQDPGQGLRLIYYSQIVNDFQKGDIAEGYSVSREKKESFPLTVTSAQKNPTAFYLCASSVVTQGMRTFGSGTRLTVV.

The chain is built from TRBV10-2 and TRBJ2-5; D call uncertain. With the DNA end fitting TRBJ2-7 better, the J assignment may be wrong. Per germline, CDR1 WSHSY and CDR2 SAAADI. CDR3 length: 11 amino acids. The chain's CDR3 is CASSESYEQYF. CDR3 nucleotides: TGCGCCAGCAGTGAGTCCTACGAGCAGTACTTC.

The CDR3 nucleotides read TGTGCCAGCAGCGCCGGGGGAGGGCGTTTTTGGACTGAAGCTTTCTTT. Translating it yields CASSAGGGRFWTEAFF. The chain recombines TRBV7-8 with TRBJ1-1; D is possibly TRBD1 (5 bases). Germline V CDR1 and CDR2: SGHVS, FQNEAQ. V lost 5 bases, J lost 5 bases, and 21 bases lay in between. The CDR3 sequence is 16 residues long.

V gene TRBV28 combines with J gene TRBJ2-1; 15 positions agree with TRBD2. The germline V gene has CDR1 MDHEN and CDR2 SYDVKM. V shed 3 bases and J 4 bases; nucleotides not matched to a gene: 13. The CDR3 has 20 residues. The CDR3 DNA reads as TGTGCCAGCAGTTTCAACAAAGGAGGGACTAGCGGGGGGTCATACAATGAGCAGTTCTTC. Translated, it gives CASSFNKGGTSGGSYNEQFF.

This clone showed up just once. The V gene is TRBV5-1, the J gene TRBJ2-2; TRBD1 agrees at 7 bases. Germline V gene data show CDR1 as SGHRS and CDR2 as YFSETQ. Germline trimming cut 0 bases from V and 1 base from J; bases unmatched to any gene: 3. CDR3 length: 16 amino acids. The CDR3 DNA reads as TGCGCCAGCAGCTTGGGGTCAGGGGGGAACACCGGGGAGCTGTTTTTT. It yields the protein CASSLGSGGNTGELFF.

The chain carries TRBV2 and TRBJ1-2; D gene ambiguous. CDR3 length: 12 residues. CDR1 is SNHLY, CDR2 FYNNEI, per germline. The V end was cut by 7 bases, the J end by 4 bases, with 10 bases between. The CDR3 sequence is CASTDTGYGYTF. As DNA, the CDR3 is TGTGCCAGCACCGACACCGGCTATGGCTACACCTTC.

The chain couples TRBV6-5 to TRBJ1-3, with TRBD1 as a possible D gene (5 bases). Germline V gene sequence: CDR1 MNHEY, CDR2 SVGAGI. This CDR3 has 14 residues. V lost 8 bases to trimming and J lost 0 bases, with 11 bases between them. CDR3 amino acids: CASARGNSGNTIYF. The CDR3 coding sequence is TGTGCCAGCGCCCGGGGGAACTCTGGAAACACCATATATTTT.

The CDR3: CASSLDPRGKQFF. The CDR3 DNA follows: TGTGCCAGCAGCTTAGATCCCAGGGGTAAGCAGTTCTTC. The chain is built from TRBV11-2 and TRBJ2-1; TRBD1 might be the D (6 bases). The V gene's germline CDR1 is SGHAT and CDR2 FQNNGV. The germline V and J ends were trimmed by 0 bases and 11 bases, with 11 bases remaining between them. The CDR3 has 13 amino acids. The complete variable domain, with remaining parts taken from reference TRBV11-2 and TRBJ2-1, reads EAGVAQSPRYKIIEKRQSVAFWCNPISGHATLYWYQQILGQGPKLLIQFQNNGVVDDSQLPKDRFSAERLKGVDSTLKIQPAKLEDSAVYLCASSLDPRGKQFFGPGTRLTVL.

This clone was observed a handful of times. The CDR3 DNA reads as TGTGCCAGCACCGGGCTAGCGGGAGGAACAGATACGCAGTATTTT. Encoded protein: CASTGLAGGTDTQYF. The chain joins TRBV6-1 to TRBJ2-3, with 11 bases lining up with TRBD2. The CDR3 has 15 amino acids. The V segment lost 7 bases and the J segment 3 bases; nucleotides outside the gene matches: 6. Germline values: CDR1 MNHNS, CDR2 SASEGT.

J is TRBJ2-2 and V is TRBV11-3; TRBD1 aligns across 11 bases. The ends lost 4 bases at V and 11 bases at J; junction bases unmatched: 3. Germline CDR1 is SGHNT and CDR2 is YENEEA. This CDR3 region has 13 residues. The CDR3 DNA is TGTGCCAGCAGCTCGGGACAGGGGGTTGAGCTGTTTTTT. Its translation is CASSSGQGVELFF.